This T cell receptor beta chain was sequenced during a study of shared clonotypes between healthy human individuals. Repertoires were generated with immunoSEQ multiplex PCR, while TCRdb's copy carries only in-frame clones and drops some. The data show 300,000 to 350,000 clones, roughly 80% seen once. The CDR3 has 15 residues. The source material was memory CD4+ T cells sorted from blood. The sample's subset: CD45RA-negative fraction. The sequence was collected from a man aged 30 to 45 in good health. The V gene is TRBV21-1, the J gene TRBJ2-7. TRBV21-1 is a documented pseudogene. The CDR3: CASSAHDPMGYEQYF. CDR3 DNA: TGTGCCAGCAGCGCACATGACCCTATGGGTTACGAGCAGTACTTC.